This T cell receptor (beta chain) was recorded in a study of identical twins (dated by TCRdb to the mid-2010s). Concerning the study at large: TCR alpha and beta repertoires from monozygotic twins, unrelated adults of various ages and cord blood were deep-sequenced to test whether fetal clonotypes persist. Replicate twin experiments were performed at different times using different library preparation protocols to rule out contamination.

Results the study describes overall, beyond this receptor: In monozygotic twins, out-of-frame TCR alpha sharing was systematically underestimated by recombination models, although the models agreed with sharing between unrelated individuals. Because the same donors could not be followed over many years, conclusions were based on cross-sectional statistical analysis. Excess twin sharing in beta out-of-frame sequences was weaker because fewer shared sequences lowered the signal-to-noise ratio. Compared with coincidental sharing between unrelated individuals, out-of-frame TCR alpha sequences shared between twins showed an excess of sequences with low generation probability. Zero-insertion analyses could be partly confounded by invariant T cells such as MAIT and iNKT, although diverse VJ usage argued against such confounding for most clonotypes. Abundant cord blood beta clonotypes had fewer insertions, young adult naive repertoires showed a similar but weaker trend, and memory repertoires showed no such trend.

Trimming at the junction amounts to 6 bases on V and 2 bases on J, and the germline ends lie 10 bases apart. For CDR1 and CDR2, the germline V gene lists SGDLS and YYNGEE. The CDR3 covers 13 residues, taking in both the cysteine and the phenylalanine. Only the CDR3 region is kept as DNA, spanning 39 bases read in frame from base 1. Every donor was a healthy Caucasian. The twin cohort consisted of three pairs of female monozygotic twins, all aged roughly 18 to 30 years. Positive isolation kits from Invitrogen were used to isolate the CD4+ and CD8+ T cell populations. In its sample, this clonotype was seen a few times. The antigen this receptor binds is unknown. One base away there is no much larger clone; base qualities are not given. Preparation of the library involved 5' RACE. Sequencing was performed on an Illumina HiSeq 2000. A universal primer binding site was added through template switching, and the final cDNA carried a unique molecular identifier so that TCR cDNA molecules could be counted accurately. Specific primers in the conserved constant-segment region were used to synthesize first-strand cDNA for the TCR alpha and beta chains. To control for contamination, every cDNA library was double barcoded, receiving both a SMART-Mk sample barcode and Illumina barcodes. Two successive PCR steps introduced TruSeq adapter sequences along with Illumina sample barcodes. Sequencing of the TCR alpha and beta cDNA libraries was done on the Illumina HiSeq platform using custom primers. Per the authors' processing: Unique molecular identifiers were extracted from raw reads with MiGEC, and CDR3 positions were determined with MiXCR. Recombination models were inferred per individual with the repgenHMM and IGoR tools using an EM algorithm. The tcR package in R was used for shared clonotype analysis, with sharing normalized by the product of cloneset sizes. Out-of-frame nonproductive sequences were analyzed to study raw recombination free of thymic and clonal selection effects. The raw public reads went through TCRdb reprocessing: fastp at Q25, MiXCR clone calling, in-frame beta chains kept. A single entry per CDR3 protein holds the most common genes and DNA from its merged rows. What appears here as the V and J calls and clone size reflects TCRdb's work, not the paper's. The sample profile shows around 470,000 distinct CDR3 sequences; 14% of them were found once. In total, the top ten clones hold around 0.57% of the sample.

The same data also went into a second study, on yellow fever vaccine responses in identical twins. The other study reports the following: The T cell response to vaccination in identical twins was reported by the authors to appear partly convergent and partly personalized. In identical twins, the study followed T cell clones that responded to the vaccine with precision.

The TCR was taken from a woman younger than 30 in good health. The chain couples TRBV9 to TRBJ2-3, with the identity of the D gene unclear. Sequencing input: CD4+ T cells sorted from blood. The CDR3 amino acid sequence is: CASNTGFTDTQYF. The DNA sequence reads TGTGCCAGCAACACCGGTTTCACAGATACGCAGTATTTT.